This record concerns one T cell receptor (beta chain) sequence. The data belong to a study of blood T cell repertoires in COVID-19. Overall study: The United States, Italy and Spain provided the acute and convalescent COVID-19 samples. From T cells, B-cell-depleted T cells, or PBMCs came the material, which was cDNA or gDNA.

Unmatched junction bases numbered 14, after V lost 7 bases and J lost 4 bases. The germline CDR1 and CDR2 sequences are SGHRS and YFSETQ. The CDR3 is made up of 16 amino acids. How the authors handled the data: Scientists estimated how many nucleated cells there were by amplifying reference gene primers. Here immunoSEQ multiplex PCR was the method, and the copy in TCRdb shows in-frame clones only, minus some. V, J and clone size are those of that table, while D and trimming were read from the DNA. The table records more than 40,000 clones, approximately 85% of them present only once. The rearrangement joins TRBV5-1 to TRBJ2-5; 9 bases agree with TRBD1. Sequencing was carried out using peripheral blood. The receptor comes from a human donor in a cohort sampled during active COVID-19. The donor label of this sample is uncertain. The CDR3 coding sequence is TGCGCCAGCTCAATAGTGGGACAGGGCCGATCAGAGACCCAGTACTTC. As protein: CASSIVGQGRSETQYF.